The rows below give T cell receptor beta chains drawn from one sample of a study of beta chain features in type 1 diabetes. Only in-frame clones appear in the TCRdb table, and some are missing; sequencing was by immunoSEQ multiplex PCR. The repertoire holds about 620,000 clones, 15% to 17% seen once, with approximately 0.087% in the top ten. The sequenced material came from naive CD4+ T cells from blood. These receptors all come from a man between 18 and 29 years old in good health. The CDR3 runs from the conserved cysteine through the conserved F or W. D genes are given only for firm matches. Clone size is shown for a subset of rows, as once, few, many or a class of expanded clone.

d_call j_call v_call clone_size cdr3_aa cdr3_nt
NA TRBJ2-3 TRBV5-4 few CASSLDQSDTQYF TGTGCCAGCAGCTTGGACCAGTCGGATACGCAGTATTTT
TRBD1 TRBJ1-3 TRBV27 few CASSLSDRGHTIYF TGTGCCAGCAGTTTATCGGACAGGGGGCACACCATATATTTT
TRBD2 TRBJ2-1 TRBV7-2 few CASSLETSGYNEQFF TGTGCCAGCAGCTTAGAAACTAGCGGATACAATGAGCAGTTCTTC
TRBD1 TRBJ1-2 TRBV28 few CASSFLDRANYGYTF TGTGCCAGCAGTTTTCTCGACAGGGCGAACTATGGCTACACCTTC
TRBD2 TRBJ2-2 TRBV4-3 few CASSQEAGAGNTGELFF TGCGCCAGCAGCCAAGAAGCGGGAGCGGGGAACACCGGGGAGCTGTTTTTT
NA TRBJ2-5 TRBV6-7 few CASSHPAGAGETQYF TGTGCCAGCAGTCACCCCGCAGGGGCTGGGGAGACCCAGTACTTC
TRBD1 TRBJ2-7 TRBV5-4 few CASSSTGSSYEQYF TGTGCCAGCAGCTCGACAGGGAGCTCCTACGAGCAGTACTTC
TRBD1 TRBJ2-5 TRBV6-6 few CASSPITGGGETQYF TGTGCCAGCAGCCCTATTACAGGGGGCGGGGAGACCCAGTACTTC
NA TRBJ1-5 TRBV5-1 few CASSPTAGSGGAQHF TGCGCCAGCAGCCCAACAGCTGGGTCCGGGGGGGCCCAGCATTTT
NA TRBJ2-3 TRBV7-3 few CASSPRRTTDTQYF TGTGCCAGCAGCCCACGACGGACCACAGATACGCAGTATTTT
NA TRBJ2-1 TRBV5-1 NA CASSLVGSYNEQFF TGCGCCAGCAGCTTGGTCGGCTCCTACAATGAGCAGTTCTTC
TRBD2 TRBJ2-1 TRBV18 few CASSPGLGSEQFF TGTGCCAGCTCACCGGGACTAGGGAGTGAGCAGTTCTTC
NA TRBJ1-1 TRBV2 few CASSEAGNTEAFF TGTGCCAGCAGTGAAGCAGGGAACACTGAAGCTTTCTTT
NA TRBJ2-7 TRBV6-5 NA CASVPPGAYEQYF TGTGCCAGCGTACCCCCCGGCGCCTACGAGCAGTACTTC
NA TRBJ1-5 TRBV27 NA CASSLSSNQPQHF TGTGCCAGCAGCCTAAGTAGCAATCAGCCCCAGCATTTT
NA TRBJ2-2 TRBV10-3 NA CAISEKFWQANTGELFF TGTGCCATCAGTGAAAAGTTCTGGCAGGCGAACACCGGGGAGCTGTTTTTT
NA TRBJ1-2 TRBV29-1 NA CSVEGDRFGSYGYTF TGCAGCGTTGAGGGAGACAGGTTCGGCTCTTATGGCTACACCTTC
NA TRBJ2-7 TRBV19 NA CASSTPTYEQYF TGTGCCAGTAGTACCCCTACCTACGAGCAGTACTTC
NA TRBJ1-2 TRBV5-1 few CASSLQGYGYTF TGCGCCAGCAGCTTGCAGGGCTATGGCTACACCTTC
TRBD1 TRBJ2-1 TRBV6-5 few CASTQGQGEQFF TGTGCCAGCACACAAGGACAGGGGGAGCAGTTCTTC
NA TRBJ1-5 TRBV4-2 NA CASSQGGGYQPQHF TGTGCCAGCAGCCAAGGTGGGGGTTATCAGCCCCAGCATTTT
NA TRBJ2-5 TRBV28 few CASRPGGGWETQYF TGTGCCAGCAGGCCAGGAGGGGGGTGGGAGACCCAGTACTTC
NA TRBJ2-2 TRBV25-1 NA CASSEYGQGTTGELFF TGTGCCAGCAGTGAATATGGCCAGGGAACCACCGGGGAGCTGTTTTTT
TRBD2 TRBJ2-5 TRBV5-1 few CASSGGLAGRTRQETQYF TGCGCCAGCAGCGGGGGATTAGCGGGGCGGACCCGCCAAGAGACCCAGTACTTC
NA TRBJ2-4 TRBV7-8 few CASSLAVYLAKNIQYF TGTGCCAGCAGCTTGGCGGTATATCTAGCCAAAAACATTCAGTACTTC
NA TRBJ1-5 TRBV28 few CASLPRRGNQPQHF TGTGCCAGCTTACCCCGAAGGGGCAATCAGCCCCAGCATTTT
NA TRBJ1-2 TRBV14 NA CASGERGFGYTF TGTGCCAGTGGGGAACGGGGGTTCGGCTACACCTTC
NA TRBJ1-2 TRBV7-2 NA CASSPQQVLYGYTF TGTGCCAGCAGTCCACAACAGGTGCTCTATGGCTACACCTTC
TRBD1 TRBJ2-5 TRBV28 NA CASSRDRGQETQYF TGTGCCAGCAGCCGGGACAGGGGACAAGAGACCCAGTACTTC
NA TRBJ2-7 TRBV15 NA CATSRDNGQEQYF TGTGCCACCAGCAGAGATAATGGGCAAGAGCAGTACTTC
NA TRBJ1-2 TRBV7-9 few CASSRQADNYGYTF TGTGCCAGCAGCAGACAGGCCGATAACTATGGCTACACCTTC
NA TRBJ2-7 TRBV7-2 NA CASSPQYEQYF TGTGCCAGCAGCCCACAGTACGAGCAGTACTTC
NA TRBJ1-2 TRBV28 few CASSLSGDGYTF TGTGCCAGCAGTTTGTCCGGGGATGGCTACACCTTC
TRBD2 TRBJ2-1 TRBV25-1 NA CASSEGGLAGLNEQFF TGTGCCAGCAGTGAAGGGGGACTAGCGGGACTCAATGAGCAGTTCTTC
NA TRBJ1-5 TRBV30 few CAWSVRSNQPQHF TGTGCCTGGAGTGTACGGTCCAATCAGCCCCAGCATTTT
NA TRBJ2-2 TRBV19 few CASIGQRGGELFF TGTGCCAGTATTGGACAGCGGGGCGGGGAGCTGTTTTTT